This T cell receptor (beta chain) was observed in a study of CD8+ T cells in alopecia areata. Trimming took off 1 base at V and 5 bases at J, with 8 bases between the two ends. The germline CDR1 and CDR2 sequences are SGHRS and YFSETQ. This CDR3 has 13 residues. The authors extracted RNA and reverse transcribed it into cDNA as the sequencing template. Clones were sequenced by immunoSEQ multiplex PCR, and TCRdb holds only the in-frame ones, with some missing. The sample records around 97,000 clones, 45% to 60% being singletons. In regard to this clone: No antigen is known for it.

Study-wide points: Alopecia totalis/universalis scalp especially showed more expanded CD8+ clones than normal scalp.

V and J are TRBV5-1 and TRBJ2-3; D unresolved. Sample: CD4+ T cells sorted from blood. The sequence came from a human donor in good health. The CDR3 nucleotides read TGCGCCAGCAGCTTGACCGCCGTAGATACGCAGTATTTT. Protein: CASSLTAVDTQYF.